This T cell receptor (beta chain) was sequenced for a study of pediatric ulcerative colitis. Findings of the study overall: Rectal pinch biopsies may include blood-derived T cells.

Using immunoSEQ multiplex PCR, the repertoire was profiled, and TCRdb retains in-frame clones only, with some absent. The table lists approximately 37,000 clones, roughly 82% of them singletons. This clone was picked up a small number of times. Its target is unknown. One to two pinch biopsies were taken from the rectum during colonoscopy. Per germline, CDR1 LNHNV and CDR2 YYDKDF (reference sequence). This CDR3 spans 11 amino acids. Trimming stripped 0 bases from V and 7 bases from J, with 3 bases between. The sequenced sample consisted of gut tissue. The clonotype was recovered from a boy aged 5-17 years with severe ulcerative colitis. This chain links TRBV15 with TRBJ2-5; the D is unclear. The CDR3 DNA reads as TGTGCCACCAGCAGAGATTTGACCCAGTACTTC. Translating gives CATSRDLTQYF.